These 2 T cell receptor beta chains were all obtained from the same sample, sequenced in a study of blood T cell repertoires in COVID-19. Profiling relied on immunoSEQ multiplex PCR, and the TCRdb table lists in-frame clones only, not all of them. Of 210,000 or so clones in the sample, over 75% were seen once. Sequences were obtained from PBMCs or T cells enriched from blood (not recorded which). The source is a man aged 30-40 years with acute COVID-19.

The CDR3 region is CASNGGGPDTQYF. CDR3 bases: TGTGCCAGCAACGGAGGGGGCCCAGATACGCAGTATTTT. The chain couples TRBV9 to TRBJ2-3; D is possibly TRBD1 (7 bases). V was clipped by 6 bases and J by 4 bases, with 12 bases between them. Per the germline V gene, CDR1 is SGDLS and CDR2 is YYNGEE. The CDR3 totals 13 residues.

The chain employs TRBV6-1 and TRBJ2-5; TRBD2 might be the D (6 bases). The V and J ends lost 1 base and 7 bases respectively, with 13 bases between them. Germline CDR1 reads MNHNS; CDR2 reads SASEGT. CDR3 length: 14 amino acids. Here the CDR3 DNA reads TGTGCCAGCAGTGAAGACGGCTTCGGGGGGACCCAGTACTTC. The encoded protein is CASSEDGFGGTQYF.